A single sample gave rise to the 5 T cell receptor beta chains below, sequenced in a study of early T cells in non-severe SARS-CoV-2 infection. TCRdb called the 5' RACE reads again in MiXCR, with one record for every CDR3 protein. The sample has about 33,000 distinct CDR3 sequences; 5% to 6.5% are singletons. The sample consisted of whole blood. The receptors originated from an adult who was a healthcare worker with PCR-confirmed SARS-CoV-2 infection or an uninfected control (not recorded which).

This clonotype was seen many times. V is TRBV5-1 and J is TRBJ2-1; D may be TRBD2 (5 bases). The CDR3 is 15 amino acids. Germline V CDR1 and CDR2: SGHRS, YFSETQ. V dropped 0 bases and J dropped 0 bases, with 7 bases sitting between them. The chain's CDR3 is CASSLDGSSYNEQFF. The CDR3 region has the DNA TGCGCCAGCAGCTTGGATGGGAGCTCCTACAATGAGCAGTTCTTC.

This sequence joins TRBV5-4 and TRBJ1-6; D gene ambiguous. CDR3 length: 12 residues. The V gene lost 4 bases and the J gene lost 5 bases, with 4 bases spanning the gap. Germline lookup yields CDR1 SGHNT and CDR2 YYREEE (reference sequence). CDR3 DNA sequence: TGTGCCAGCAGCGGACATAATTCACCCCTCCACTTT. As protein: CASSGHNSPLHF.

About this clonotype itself: A much larger clone lies one base from this, so it may be a read error. The chain links TRBV5-4 to TRBJ2-3; 13 bases agree with TRBD2. CDR1 is SGHNT and CDR2 is YYREEE in the germline V gene (reference sequence). J was trimmed by 5 bases and V by 4 bases; bases with no gene match: 7. The CDR3 has 16 residues. In nucleotides, the CDR3 is TGTGCCAGCAGCGCCCGACTAGCGGGAGGCATAGATACGCAGTATTTT. Its protein product is CASSARLAGGIDTQYF.

This clonotype was counted ten times or more. This chain connects TRBV6-2 or TRBV6-3 to TRBJ2-5; TRBD2 matches at 10 bases. Germline values: CDR1 MNHEY, CDR2 SVGEGT. This CDR3 spans 17 amino acids. Trimming cost V 6 bases and J 0 bases; bases outside gene matches: 10. CDR3 bases: TGTGCCAGCAGATTAATAAGCGGGAGGGCCGACCAAGAGACCCAGTACTTC. Its translation: CASRLISGRADQETQYF.

Of note for this clonotype: One end of the junction varies from germline; a read error may be responsible. The chain combines TRBV12-3 or TRBV12-4 with TRBJ2-3; 11 bases line up with TRBD2. The CDR3 runs to 17 residues. Here the CDR3 DNA reads TGTGTCAGCAGTCGAACTAGCGGGGGATCTAGCACAGATACGCAGTATTTT. It specifies CVSSRTSGGSSTDTQYF.